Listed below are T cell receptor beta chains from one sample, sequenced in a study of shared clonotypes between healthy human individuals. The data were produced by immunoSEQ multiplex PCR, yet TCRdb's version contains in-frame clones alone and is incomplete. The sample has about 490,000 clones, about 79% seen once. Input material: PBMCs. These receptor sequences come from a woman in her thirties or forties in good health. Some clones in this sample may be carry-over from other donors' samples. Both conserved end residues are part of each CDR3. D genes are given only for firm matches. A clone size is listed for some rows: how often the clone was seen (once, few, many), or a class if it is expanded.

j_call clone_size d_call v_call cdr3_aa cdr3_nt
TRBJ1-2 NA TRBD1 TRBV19 CASTRTGLGNGYTF TGTGCCAGTACACGGACAGGTCTAGGGAATGGCTACACCTTC
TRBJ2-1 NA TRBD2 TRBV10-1 CASREGLAGVGFGQFF TGCGCCAGCAGAGAGGGGCTAGCGGGGGTAGGGTTTGGGCAGTTCTTC
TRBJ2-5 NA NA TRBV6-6 CASSSSQETQYF TGTGCCAGCAGTTCCTCCCAAGAGACCCAGTACTTC
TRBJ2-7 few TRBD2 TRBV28 CASSSGLAGEYEQYF TGTGCCAGCAGCTCGGGACTAGCGGGAGAGTACGAGCAGTACTTC
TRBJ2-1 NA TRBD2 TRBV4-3 CASSQRTSGALSYNEQFF TGCGCCAGCAGCCAGAGGACTAGCGGGGCCCTCTCCTACAATGAGCAGTTCTTC
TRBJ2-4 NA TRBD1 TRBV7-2 CASSLDPGGNIQYF TGTGCCAGCAGCTTAGATCCAGGGGGAAACATTCAGTACTTC
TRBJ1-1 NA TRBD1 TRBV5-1 CASSIQGANTEAFF TGCGCCAGCAGCATACAGGGGGCGAACACTGAAGCTTTCTTT
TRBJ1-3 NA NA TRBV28 CASRLLETSGNTIYF TGTGCCAGCAGGTTGTTGGAAACATCTGGAAACACCATATATTTT
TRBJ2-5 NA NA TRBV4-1 CASSQEGTGLGETQYF TGCGCCAGCAGCCAAGAGGGAACAGGGTTGGGGGAGACCCAGTACTTC
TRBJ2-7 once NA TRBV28 CASSLGGTHYEQYF TGTGCCAGCAGTTTAGGCGGGACCCATTACGAGCAGTACTTC
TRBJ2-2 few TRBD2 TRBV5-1 CASSLVATSGTGELFF TGCGCCAGCAGCTTGGTGGCGACTAGCGGCACCGGGGAGCTGTTTTTT
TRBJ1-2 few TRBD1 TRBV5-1 CASSSLQGSGGYTF TGCGCCAGCAGCAGCCTACAGGGGAGTGGGGGCTACACCTTC
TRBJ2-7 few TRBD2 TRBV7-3 CASSLVLAGAREQYF TGTGCCAGCAGCTTAGTGCTAGCGGGAGCCAGGGAGCAGTACTTC
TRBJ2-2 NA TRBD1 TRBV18 CASSLTGDMSGELFF TGTGCCAGCTCATTGACAGGGGATATGTCCGGGGAGCTGTTTTTT
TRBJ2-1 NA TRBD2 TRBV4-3 CASSQDSGLAGGDEQFF TGCGCCAGCAGCCAAGATTCCGGACTAGCGGGAGGGGATGAGCAGTTCTTC
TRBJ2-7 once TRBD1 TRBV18 CASSSGQGHYEQYF TGTGCCAGCTCATCCGGACAGGGCCACTACGAGCAGTACTTC
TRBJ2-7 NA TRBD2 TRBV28 CASSRREVSYEQYF TGTGCCAGCAGTCGTCGGGAGGTTTCCTACGAGCAGTACTTC
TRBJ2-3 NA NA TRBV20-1 CSGTSTDTQYF TGCAGCGGGACTAGCACAGATACGCAGTATTTT
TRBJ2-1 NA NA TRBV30 CAWTTGASVGGKQFF TGTGCCTGGACCACGGGGGCTAGCGTGGGGGGAAAGCAGTTCTTC
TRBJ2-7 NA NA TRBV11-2 CASSLNRALTYEQYF TGTGCCAGCAGCTTAAATAGGGCACTGACCTACGAGCAGTACTTC
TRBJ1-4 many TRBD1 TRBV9 CASSPGQGAGEKLFF TGTGCCAGCAGCCCAGGTCAGGGGGCGGGTGAAAAACTGTTTTTT
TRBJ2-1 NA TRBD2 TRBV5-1 CASSLGLAGGNEQFF TGCGCCAGCAGCTTGGGACTAGCGGGAGGGAATGAGCAGTTCTTC
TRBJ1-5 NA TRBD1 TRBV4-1 CASSQTGQGWDQPQHF TGCGCCAGCAGCCAAACCGGACAGGGGTGGGATCAGCCCCAGCATTTT
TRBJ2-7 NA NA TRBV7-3 CASSLSRWDEQYF TGTGCCAGCAGCTTGTCGCGGTGGGACGAGCAGTACTTC
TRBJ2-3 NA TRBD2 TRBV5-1 CASSLEGSGGDTQYF TGCGCCAGCAGCTTGGAGGGTAGCGGGGGAGATACGCAGTATTTT